The clone carrying this T cell receptor beta chain has ten or more counts. The antigen is unknown. A quantitative 5'-RACE method, one with molecular barcodes, was used to make TCR beta libraries. TCRdb re-derived calls from the 5' RACE reads in MiXCR, one entry per CDR3 protein. The table lists hundreds of thousands of distinct CDR3 sequences, roughly 8.6% of them singletons. The sample belongs to a study of CD8 T cells in ankylosing spondylitis. Overall study findings and caveats: Within ankylosing spondylitis blood, a TCR beta motif made up of seven to nine highly homologous variants appeared to be characteristic. There was reportedly significant enrichment of clones that were disease-linked in matched ankylosing spondylitis synovial fluid.

Sequenced material: blood, either unsorted or a sorted T cell fraction (not recorded which). The receptor was derived from a male donor with ankylosing spondylitis or in good health (not recorded which).

CDR3 DNA sequence: TGTGCCAGCAGAAGGACTAGCGGGGGGACGAACACCGGGGAGCTGTTTTTT. Its translation: CASRRTSGGTNTGELFF. The J gene is TRBJ2-2, the V gene TRBV3-1; 14 bases map to TRBD2. The junction had 3 bases not matched to a gene; V was cut back by 6 bases and J by 0 bases. CDR1 is LGHDT and CDR2 is YNNKEL in the germline V gene (reference sequence). This CDR3 is 17 amino acids long.